This T cell receptor beta chain was identified during a study of blood T cells in healthy people across ages. Whole-study context: Roughly one uniquely barcoded beta molecule per two T cells was captured.

In each sample, at least 7 million PBMCs were isolated. Extractions gave at least 5 micrograms of total RNA per sample. Sample-barcoded 5' priming and a J-beta primer mix drove a second PCR of 7 to 11 cycles. The template-switch adaptor, which had 12 random nucleotides, put a tag on each cDNA molecule. TCRdb ran MiXCR on the 5' RACE reads and lists one entry per CDR3 protein. The sample shows about 1.1 million distinct CDR3 sequences, less than 45% of them seen only once. This clonotype occurred a few times. The origin of this receptor is a man between 18 and 29 years old in good health. The sample was blood.

The CDR3 region is CASSSDREGARGNQPQHF. The DNA for the CDR3 is TGTGCCAGCAGTTCTGACAGGGAGGGGGCGAGAGGCAATCAGCCCCAGCATTTT. The chain combines TRBV12-3 or TRBV12-4 with TRBJ1-5; 7 bases fit TRBD1. The CDR3 spans 18 residues. The trim removed 4 bases at V and 2 bases at J, leaving 14 bases unmatched.